The clone carrying this T cell receptor (beta chain) has at least ten counts. The record originates from a study of Graves' ophthalmopathy and Graves' hyperthyroidism. As the template, RNA transcripts were used to amplify TCR beta CDR3 regions. First-round RT-PCR used HTBI primers; second-round multiplex PCR followed. TCRdb used MiXCR to reprocess the multiplex PCR reads, holding one entry per CDR3 protein. Here the sample spans around 600,000 distinct CDR3 sequences, just over 40% being singletons. The CDR3 runs 14 residues. V lost 5 bases and J lost 5; bases outside the gene matches: 7. V gene TRBV12-3 or TRBV12-4 combines with J gene TRBJ1-2; 8 bases agree with TRBD1. The sequenced sample was peripheral blood. The sequence was collected from an adult man with Graves' ophthalmopathy. The CDR3 coding sequence is TGTGCCAGCAGTCCCGGACAGGGCATTTATGGCTACACCTTC. The encoded protein is CASSPGQGIYGYTF.